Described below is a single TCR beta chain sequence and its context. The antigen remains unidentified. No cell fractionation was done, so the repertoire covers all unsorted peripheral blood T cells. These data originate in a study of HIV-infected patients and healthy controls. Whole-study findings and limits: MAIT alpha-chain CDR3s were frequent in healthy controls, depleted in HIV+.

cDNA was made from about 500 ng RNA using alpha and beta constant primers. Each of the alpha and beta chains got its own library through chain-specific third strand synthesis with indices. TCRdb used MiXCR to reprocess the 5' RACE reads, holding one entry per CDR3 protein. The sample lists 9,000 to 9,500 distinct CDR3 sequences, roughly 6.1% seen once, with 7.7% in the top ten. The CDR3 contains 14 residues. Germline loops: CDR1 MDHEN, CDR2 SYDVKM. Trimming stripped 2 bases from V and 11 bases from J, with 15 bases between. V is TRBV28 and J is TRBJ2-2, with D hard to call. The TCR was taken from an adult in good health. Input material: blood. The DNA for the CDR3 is TGTGCCAGCAGTTTAGGAGCAGGTCTAGTTGAGCTGTTTTTT. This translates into CASSLGAGLVELFF.